This TCR beta chain was recovered during a study of technical replicates of blood from a few donors. V was cut by 5 bases and J by 6 bases, with 14 bases left in between. Germline assignment: CDR1 GTSNPN and CDR2 SVGIG (reference sequence). The CDR3 length is 13 residues. Profiled with immunoSEQ multiplex PCR; TCRdb holds only in-frame clones, not every one. The data contain 70,000 or so clones, 91% of them singletons. The sequence was obtained from a human donor in good health. Some clones in this sample may be carry-over from other donors' samples. Sequencing used T cells isolated from PBMCs. The genes are TRBV30 and TRBJ1-5; D gene unclear. This chain's CDR3 is CAWGRTSSQPQHF. The CDR3 bases are TGTGCCTGGGGACGGACTTCTAGTCAGCCCCAGCATTTT. The whole variable domain, remainder taken from reference TRBV30 and TRBJ1-5, is SQTIHQWPATLVQPVGSPLSLECTVEGTSNPNLYWYRQAAGRGLQLLFYSVGIGQISSEVPQNLSASRPQDRQFILSSKKLLLSDSGFYLCAWGRTSSQPQHFGDGTRLSIL.